This T cell receptor (beta chain) was observed in a study of Ad26.COV2.S vaccination and SARS-CoV-2 variants. The germline V and J ends were trimmed by 0 bases and 8 bases, with 14 bases remaining between them. CDR3 length: 15 amino acids. Germline V lookup: CDR1 LGHNA, CDR2 YSLEER. Documented treatment: around 19 received Ad26.COV2.S at low or high dose, single or two shots; about 5 received placebo; per-sample allocation not given. Specimens were obtained on day 63 following the first vaccine or placebo injection. The method was immunoSEQ multiplex PCR; TCRdb's version includes in-frame clones alone and lacks a portion of them. This sample carries more than 300,000 clones, around 89% of them seen once, and the ten largest clones take 6.4%.

This sequence was found in a person aged 18 to 65 who received the Ad26.COV2.S COVID-19 vaccine or a placebo. The sample was peripheral blood, taken in a trial of Ad26.COV2.S vaccine versus placebo. V usage is TRBV4-3 and J usage is TRBJ2-1; D might be TRBD1 (6 bases). CDR3 sequence reads: CASSQDLYRDDEQFF. Here the CDR3 DNA reads TGCGCCAGCAGCCAAGATCTTTACAGGGATGATGAGCAGTTCTTC.